The clone carrying this T cell receptor (beta chain) was found a few times. Its target is not known. This sample was included in a study of T cell repertoires in cytomegalovirus infection. Study overall: CMV infection plus the matching HLA type was flagged by public TCR beta signatures.

Notes on the study in general: CMV-specific TCR beta clonotypes restricted by HLA-C dominated the ex vivo response. Accumulated public TCR beta family frequency recognized individuals carrying CMV together with the relevant HLA.

TCRdb reprocessed the reads with MiXCR, giving one entry per CDR3 protein. The sample shows about 150,000 distinct CDR3 sequences, 20% to 30% of them seen only once. The TCR originated in a human donor in good health (CMV status not recorded). Some clones in this sample may be carry-over from other donors' samples. Material: PBMCs.

CDR3: CASSQAGMAEAFF. The CDR3 DNA follows: TGTGCCAGCAGCCAGGCAGGGATGGCTGAAGCTTTCTTT. This rearrangement joins TRBV7-9 to TRBJ1-1, with D possibly matching TRBD1 (5 bases). Germline V lookup: CDR1 SEHNR, CDR2 FQNEAQ (reference sequence). The CDR3 length is 13 residues. Trimming left V 5 bases short and J 6 bases short, with 13 bases between.